This T cell receptor beta chain was sequenced for a study of T cell changes during pregnancy in multiple sclerosis. Assay: immunoSEQ multiplex PCR; the TCRdb copy retains only in-frame clones and omits some. The top ten clones hold over 10% of a sample with about 40,000 clones, about 92% of them seen once. This TCR was sampled from a female donor with multiple sclerosis, enrolled in a pregnancy study. This specimen was CD8+ T cells from peripheral blood mononuclear cells, taken in the first trimester of pregnancy.

Here the CDR3 DNA reads TGTGCCAGCAGTTACTCGAAGGAGAGTGACACCGGGGAGCTGTTTTTT. It translates to CASSYSKESDTGELFF. The V call is TRBV6-6, the J call TRBJ2-2; no clear D gene. CDR1 and CDR2 from the germline V gene are MNHNY and SVGAGI (reference sequence). Trimming cost V 0 bases and J 3 bases, with 11 bases left between them. This CDR3 has 16 amino acids.